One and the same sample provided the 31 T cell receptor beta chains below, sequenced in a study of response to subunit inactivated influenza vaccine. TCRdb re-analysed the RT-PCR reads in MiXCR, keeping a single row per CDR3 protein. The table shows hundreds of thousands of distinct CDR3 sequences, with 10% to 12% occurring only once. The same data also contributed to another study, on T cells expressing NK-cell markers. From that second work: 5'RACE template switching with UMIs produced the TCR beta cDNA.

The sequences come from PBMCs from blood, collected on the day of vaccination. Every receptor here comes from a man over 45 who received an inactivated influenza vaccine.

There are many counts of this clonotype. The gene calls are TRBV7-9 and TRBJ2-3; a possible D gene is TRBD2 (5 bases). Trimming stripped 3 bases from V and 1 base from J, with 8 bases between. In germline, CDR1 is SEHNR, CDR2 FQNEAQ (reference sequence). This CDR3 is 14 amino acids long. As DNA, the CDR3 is TGTGCCAGCAGCTTGCGGGTGGGCACAGATACGCAGTATTTT. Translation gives CASSLRVGTDTQYF.

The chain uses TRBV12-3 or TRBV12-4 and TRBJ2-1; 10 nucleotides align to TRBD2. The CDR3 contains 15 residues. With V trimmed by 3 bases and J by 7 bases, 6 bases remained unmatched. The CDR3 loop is CASSFWLAGVNEQFF. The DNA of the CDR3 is TGTGCCAGCAGTTTTTGGCTAGCGGGAGTGAATGAGCAGTTCTTC.

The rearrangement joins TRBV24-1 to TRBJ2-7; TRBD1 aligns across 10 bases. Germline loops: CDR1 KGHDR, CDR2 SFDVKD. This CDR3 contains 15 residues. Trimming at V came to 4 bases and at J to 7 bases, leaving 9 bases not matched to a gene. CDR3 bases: TGTGCCACCAGTGACCCCGGGACAGGGGTCGGTGAGCAGTACTTC. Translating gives CATSDPGTGVGEQYF.

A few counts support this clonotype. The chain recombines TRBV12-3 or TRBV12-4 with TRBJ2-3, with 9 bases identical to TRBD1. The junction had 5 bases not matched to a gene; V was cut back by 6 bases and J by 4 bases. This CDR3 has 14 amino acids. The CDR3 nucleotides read TGTGCCAGCAGGGGACAGGGAGGACCAGATACGCAGTATTTT. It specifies CASRGQGGPDTQYF.

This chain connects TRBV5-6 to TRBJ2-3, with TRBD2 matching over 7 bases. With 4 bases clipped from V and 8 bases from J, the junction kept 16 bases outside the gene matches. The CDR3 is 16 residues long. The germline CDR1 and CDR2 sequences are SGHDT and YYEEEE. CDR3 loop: CASSLGLGLTLGTQYF. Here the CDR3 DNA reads TGTGCCAGCAGCCTCGGACTAGGCCTAACCCTGGGTACGCAGTATTTT.

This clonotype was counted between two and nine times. CDR3 nucleotides: TGTGCCAGCAGTGCTTGGGTGTCTGGAAACACCATATATTTT. Its translation: CASSAWVSGNTIYF. The chain is built from TRBV12-3 or TRBV12-4 and TRBJ1-3; D unclear. Trimming shortened V by 5 bases and J by 1 base, and 9 bases separated the two germline ends. This CDR3 has 14 amino acids.

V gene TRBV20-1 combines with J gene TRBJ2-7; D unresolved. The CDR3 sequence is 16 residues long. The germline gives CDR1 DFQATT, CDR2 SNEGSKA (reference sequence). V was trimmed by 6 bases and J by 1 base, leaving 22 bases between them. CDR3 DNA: TGCAGTGCGCATCCTTTTCCCCAAAAGGTATCCTACGAGCAGTACTTC. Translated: CSAHPFPQKVSYEQYF.

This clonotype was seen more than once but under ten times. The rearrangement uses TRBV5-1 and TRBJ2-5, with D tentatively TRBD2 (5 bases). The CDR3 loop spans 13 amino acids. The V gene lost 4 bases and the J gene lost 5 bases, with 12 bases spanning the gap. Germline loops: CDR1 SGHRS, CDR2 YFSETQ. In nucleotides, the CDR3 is TGCGCCAGCAGCCTGAGAGGGATTGAGACCCAGTACTTC. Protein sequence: CASSLRGIETQYF.

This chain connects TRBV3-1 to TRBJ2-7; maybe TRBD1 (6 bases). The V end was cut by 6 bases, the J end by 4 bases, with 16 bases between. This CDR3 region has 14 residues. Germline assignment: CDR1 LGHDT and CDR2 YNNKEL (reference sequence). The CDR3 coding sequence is TGTGCCAGCAGAGGTGGGACAAGGATTTACGAGCAGTACTTC. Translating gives CASRGGTRIYEQYF.

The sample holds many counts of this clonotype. CDR3 sequence reads: CASSFGQANSPLHF. The CDR3 DNA reads as TGTGCCAGCAGTTTTGGTCAGGCTAATTCACCCCTCCACTTT. This chain joins TRBV27 and TRBJ1-6; no firm D call. The length of the CDR3 is 14 residues. The V gene lost 3 bases and the J gene lost 6 bases, with 9 bases spanning the gap. The germline CDR1 and CDR2 sequences are MNHEY and SMNVEV (reference sequence).

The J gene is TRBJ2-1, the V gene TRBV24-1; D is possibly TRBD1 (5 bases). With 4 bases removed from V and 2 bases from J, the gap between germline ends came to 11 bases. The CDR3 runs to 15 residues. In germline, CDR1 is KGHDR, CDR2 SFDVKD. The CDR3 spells CATSDRDIPYNEQFF. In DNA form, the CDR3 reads TGTGCCACCAGTGACAGGGATATACCCTACAATGAGCAGTTCTTC.

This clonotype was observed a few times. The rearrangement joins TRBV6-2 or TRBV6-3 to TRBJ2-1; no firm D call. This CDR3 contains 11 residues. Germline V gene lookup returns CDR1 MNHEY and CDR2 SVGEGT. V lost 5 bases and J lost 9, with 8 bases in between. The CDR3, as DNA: TGTGCCAGCAGTCTTCAGGCTGAGCAGTTCTTC. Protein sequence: CASSLQAEQFF.

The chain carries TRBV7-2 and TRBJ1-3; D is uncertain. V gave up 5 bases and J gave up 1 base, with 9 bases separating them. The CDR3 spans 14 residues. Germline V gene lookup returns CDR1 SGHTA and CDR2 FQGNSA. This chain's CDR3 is CASSRRESGNTIYF. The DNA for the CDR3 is TGTGCCAGCAGCCGAAGAGAGTCTGGAAACACCATATATTTT.

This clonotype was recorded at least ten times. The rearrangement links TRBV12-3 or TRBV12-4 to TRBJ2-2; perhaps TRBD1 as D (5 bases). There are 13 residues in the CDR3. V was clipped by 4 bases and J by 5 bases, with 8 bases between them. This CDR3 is CASSSRVTGELFF. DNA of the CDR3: TGTGCCAGCAGTTCCAGGGTGACCGGGGAGCTGTTTTTT.

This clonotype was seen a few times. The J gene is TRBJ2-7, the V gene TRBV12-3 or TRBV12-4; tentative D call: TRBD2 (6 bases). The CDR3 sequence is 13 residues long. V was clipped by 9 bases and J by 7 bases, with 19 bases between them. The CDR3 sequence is CASQRDPGGEQYF. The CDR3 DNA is TGTGCCAGTCAGAGGGACCCTGGGGGGGAGCAGTACTTC.

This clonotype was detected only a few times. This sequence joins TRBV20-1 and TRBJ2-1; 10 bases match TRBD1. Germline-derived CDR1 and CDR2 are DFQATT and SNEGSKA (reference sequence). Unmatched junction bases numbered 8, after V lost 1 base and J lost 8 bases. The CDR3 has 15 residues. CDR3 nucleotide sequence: TGCAGTGCTAGAGTTAGGACAGGGGGACAACATGAGCAGTTCTTC. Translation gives CSARVRTGGQHEQFF.

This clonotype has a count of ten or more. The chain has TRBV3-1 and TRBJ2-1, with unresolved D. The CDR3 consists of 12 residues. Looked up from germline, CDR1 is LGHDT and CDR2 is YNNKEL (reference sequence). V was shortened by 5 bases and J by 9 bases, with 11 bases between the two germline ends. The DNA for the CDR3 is TGTGCCAGCAGCTACGATAATGGTGAGCAGTTCTTC. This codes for CASSYDNGEQFF.

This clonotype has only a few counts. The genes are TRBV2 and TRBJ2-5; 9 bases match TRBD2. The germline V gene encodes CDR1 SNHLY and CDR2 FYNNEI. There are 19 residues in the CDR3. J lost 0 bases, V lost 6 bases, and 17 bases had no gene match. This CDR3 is CASSHPMERGAMYQETQYF. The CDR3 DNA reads TGTGCCAGCAGCCATCCTATGGAGCGGGGGGCAATGTACCAAGAGACCCAGTACTTC.

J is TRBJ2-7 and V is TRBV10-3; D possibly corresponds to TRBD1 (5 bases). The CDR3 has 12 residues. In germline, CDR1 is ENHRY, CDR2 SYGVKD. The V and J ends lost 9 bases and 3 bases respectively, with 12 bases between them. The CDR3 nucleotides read TGTGCCATTGGCAATCAGGGCTACGAGCAGTACTTC. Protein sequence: CAIGNQGYEQYF.

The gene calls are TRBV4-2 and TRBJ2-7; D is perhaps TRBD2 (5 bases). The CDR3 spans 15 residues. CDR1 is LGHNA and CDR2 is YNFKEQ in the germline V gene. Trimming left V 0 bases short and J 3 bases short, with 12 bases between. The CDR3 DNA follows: TGTGCCAGCAGCCAAGAGTTAGGACTTTACTACGAGCAGTACTTC. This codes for CASSQELGLYYEQYF.

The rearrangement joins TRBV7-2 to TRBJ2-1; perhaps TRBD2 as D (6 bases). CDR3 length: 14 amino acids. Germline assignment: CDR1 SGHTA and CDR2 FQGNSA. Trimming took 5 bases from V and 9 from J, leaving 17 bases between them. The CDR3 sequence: CASSPRPGGTEQFF. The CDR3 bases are TGTGCCAGCAGCCCGAGACCCGGGGGAACTGAGCAGTTCTTC.

CDR3 DNA: TGTGCCAGCAGCTTAGTTCCGGGGGGCAAAGAGACCCAGTACTTC. Protein sequence: CASSLVPGGKETQYF. The chain has TRBV11-2 and TRBJ2-5; possibly TRBD2 for D (7 bases). Trimming pared 1 base from V and 3 bases from J, leaving 12 bases between. This CDR3 comprises 15 residues. In germline, CDR1 is SGHAT, CDR2 FQNNGV.

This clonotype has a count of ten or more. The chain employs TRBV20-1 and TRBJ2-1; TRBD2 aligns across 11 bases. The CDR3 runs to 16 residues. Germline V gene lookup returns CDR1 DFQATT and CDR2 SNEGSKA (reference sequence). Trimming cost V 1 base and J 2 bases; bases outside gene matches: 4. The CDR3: CSARAPGLAAYNEQFF. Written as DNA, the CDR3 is TGCAGTGCTAGAGCACCGGGACTAGCGGCCTACAATGAGCAGTTCTTC.

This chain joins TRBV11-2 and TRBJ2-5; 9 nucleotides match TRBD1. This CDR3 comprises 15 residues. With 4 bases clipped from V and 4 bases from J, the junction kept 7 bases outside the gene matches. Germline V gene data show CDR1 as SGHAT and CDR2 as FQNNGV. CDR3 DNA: TGTGCCAGCAGCTCCTACAGGGGGCGCGGAGAGACCCAGTACTTC. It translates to CASSSYRGRGETQYF. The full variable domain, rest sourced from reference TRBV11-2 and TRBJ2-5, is EAGVAQSPRYKIIEKRQSVAFWCNPISGHATLYWYQQILGQGPKLLIQFQNNGVVDDSQLPKDRFSAERLKGVDSTLKIQPAKLEDSAVYLCASSSYRGRGETQYFGPGTRLLVL.

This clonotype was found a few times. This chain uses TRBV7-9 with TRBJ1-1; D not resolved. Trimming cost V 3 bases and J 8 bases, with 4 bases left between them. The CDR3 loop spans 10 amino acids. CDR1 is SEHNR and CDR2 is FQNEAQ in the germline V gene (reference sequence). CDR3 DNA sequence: TGTGCCAGCAGCTTCAGGGAAGCTTTCTTT. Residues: CASSFREAFF. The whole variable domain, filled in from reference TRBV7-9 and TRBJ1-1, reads DTGVSQNPRHKITKRGQNVTFRCDPISEHNRLYWYRQTLGQGPEFLTYFQNEAQLEKSRLLSDRFSAERPKGSFSTLEIQRTEQGDSAMYLCASSFREAFFGQGTRLTVV.

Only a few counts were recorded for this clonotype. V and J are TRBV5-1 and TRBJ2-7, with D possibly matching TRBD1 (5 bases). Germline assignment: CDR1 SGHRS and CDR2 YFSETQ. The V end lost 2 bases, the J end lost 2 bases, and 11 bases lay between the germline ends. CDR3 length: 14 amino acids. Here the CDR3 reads CASSLSGPAYEQYF. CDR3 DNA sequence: TGCGCCAGCAGCTTATCAGGGCCTGCCTACGAGCAGTACTTC.

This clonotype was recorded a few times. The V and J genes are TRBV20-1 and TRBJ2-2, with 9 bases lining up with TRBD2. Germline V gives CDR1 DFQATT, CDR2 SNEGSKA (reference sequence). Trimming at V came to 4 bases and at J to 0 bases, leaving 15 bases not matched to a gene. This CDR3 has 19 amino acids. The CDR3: CSAKRGVGSVSANTGELFF. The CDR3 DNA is TGCAGTGCTAAGCGGGGGGTGGGCAGCGTCAGCGCGAACACCGGGGAGCTGTTTTTT.

In DNA, the CDR3 is TGCGCCAGCACCCAGGGAGCGGGGTACGCCTACAATGAGCAGTTCTTC. It encodes CASTQGAGYAYNEQFF. The chain has TRBV5-1 and TRBJ2-1, with TRBD2 matching 7 bases. CDR3 length equals 16 residues. Germline V CDR1 and CDR2: SGHRS, YFSETQ. V shed 6 bases, J shed 2 bases, and the junction held 11 bases outside the gene matches.

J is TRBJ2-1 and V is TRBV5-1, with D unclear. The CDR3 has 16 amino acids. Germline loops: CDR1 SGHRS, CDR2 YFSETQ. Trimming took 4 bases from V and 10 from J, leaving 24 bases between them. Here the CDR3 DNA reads TGCGCCAGCAGCCGGAATCAGGTCTCCTCGGGTGGGGAGCAGTTCTTC. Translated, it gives CASSRNQVSSGGEQFF.

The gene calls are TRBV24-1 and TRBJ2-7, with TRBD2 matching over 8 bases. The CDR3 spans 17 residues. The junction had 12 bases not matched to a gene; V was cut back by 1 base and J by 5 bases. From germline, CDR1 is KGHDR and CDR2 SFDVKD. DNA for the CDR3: TGTGCCACCAGTGATTTAAGTGGTAGCGGGAATTTCAACGAGCAGTACTTC. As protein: CATSDLSGSGNFNEQYF.

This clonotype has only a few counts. In DNA form, the CDR3 reads TGTGCCAGCAGCTCTGCCGGGACAGGGGCCTACGAGCAGTACTTC. It is translated as CASSSAGTGAYEQYF. V usage is TRBV11-2 and J usage is TRBJ2-7, with TRBD1 matching 10 bases. CDR3 length: 15 amino acids. CDR1 is SGHAT, CDR2 FQNNGV, per germline. The junction had 5 bases not matched to a gene; V was cut back by 4 bases and J by 2 bases.